Below are 30 T cell receptor beta chains sequenced from a single sample in a study of shared clonotypes between healthy human individuals. TCRdb's copy holds only in-frame clones and misses some; the assay was immunoSEQ multiplex PCR. The data hold about 1 million clones, with under 80% observed a single time. The sequenced sample was memory CD4+ T cells sorted from blood. Specified subset: CD45RA-negative fraction. Receptor source: a man younger than 35 in good health.

This clone appeared a few times. J is TRBJ2-7 and V is TRBV10-3; possible D gene TRBD2, 5 bases. The CDR3 loop spans 10 amino acids. V was cut by 10 bases and J by 7 bases, with 11 bases left in between. Germline CDR1 and CDR2: ENHRY and SYGVKD. The CDR3 loop reads CATREVEQYF. The CDR3 nucleotides read TGTGCCACCCGGGAAGTGGAGCAGTACTTC.

V usage is TRBV6-1 and J usage is TRBJ1-1; D is uncertain. V shed 2 bases and J shed 8 bases, with 12 bases lying between them. CDR3 length: 13 amino acids. CDR1 and CDR2 from the germline V gene are MNHNS and SASEGT. CDR3 sequence (DNA): TGTGCCAGCAGTGAATGGGGTGGCGGGGAAGCTTTCTTT. Amino acids: CASSEWGGGEAFF.

The rearrangement joins TRBV19 to TRBJ1-6; D is possibly TRBD1 (5 bases). Per the germline V gene, CDR1 is LNHDA and CDR2 is SQIVND (reference sequence). V shed 2 bases and J shed 8 bases, with 10 bases lying between them. The CDR3 is 14 residues long. CDR3 nucleotides: TGTGCCAGTAGTATACAGGGAAATCATTCACCCCTCCACTTT. Its protein product is CASSIQGNHSPLHF.

This sequence joins TRBV7-2 and TRBJ2-3, with unresolved D. Germline V gives CDR1 SGHTA, CDR2 FQGNSA. V lost 4 bases to trimming and J lost 5 bases, with 10 bases between them. This CDR3 has 13 residues. The chain's CDR3 is CASSWKMGDTQYF. The DNA for the CDR3 is TGTGCCAGCAGCTGGAAAATGGGAGATACGCAGTATTTT.

This rearrangement joins TRBV9 to TRBJ2-7; 10 bases match TRBD1. Germline V CDR1 and CDR2: SGDLS, YYNGEE. The V gene end was trimmed by 3 bases and the J gene end by 6 bases; junction bases not matched to a gene: 12. CDR3 length equals 16 residues. CDR3 sequence: CASSGKAGTGVGEQYF. Written as DNA, the CDR3 is TGTGCCAGCAGCGGCAAAGCCGGGACAGGGGTAGGCGAGCAGTACTTC. Full variable domain (remainder filled in from reference TRBV9 and TRBJ2-7): DSGVTQTPKHLITATGQRVTLRCSPRSGDLSVYWYQQSLDQGLQFLIQYYNGEERAKGNILERFSAQQFPDLHSELNLSSLELGDSALYFCASSGKAGTGVGEQYFGPGTRLTVT.

The chain joins TRBV11-3 to TRBJ2-3; the D gene is possibly TRBD2 (6 bases). Germline values: CDR1 SGHNT, CDR2 YENEEA. V shed 3 bases and J shed 4 bases, with 8 bases lying between them. The CDR3 runs 13 residues. The DNA for the CDR3 is TGTGCCAGCAGCTTCCGGGAGTCAGATACGCAGTATTTT. This translates into CASSFRESDTQYF.

Turning to this clone: Other DNA sequences within the sample encode an identical CDR3. V is TRBV6-5 and J is TRBJ2-5; 9 bases map to TRBD1. Trimming took 8 bases from V and 5 from J; bases not matched to a gene: 6. Germline values: CDR1 MNHEY, CDR2 SVGAGI. The CDR3 covers 13 residues. DNA of the CDR3: TGTGCCAGCCGGGGGACAGGGCGGGAGACCCAGTACTTC. Amino acids: CASRGTGRETQYF.

This sequence joins TRBV19 and TRBJ2-7; the D gene is possibly TRBD1 (6 bases). This CDR3 is 13 amino acids long. The ends were cut back, 4 bases at V and 7 bases at J, with 14 bases in the middle. Looked up from germline, CDR1 is LNHDA and CDR2 is SQIVND (reference sequence). DNA for the CDR3: TGTGCCAGTAGTACAGTCAGGGGTGAGGAGCAGTACTTC. It translates to CASSTVRGEEQYF.

The J gene is TRBJ1-2, the V gene TRBV19; 11 bases align to TRBD1. This CDR3 spans 17 amino acids. V lost 1 base and J lost 4; bases outside the gene matches: 8. Germline V gene lookup returns CDR1 LNHDA and CDR2 SQIVND (reference sequence). The CDR3 DNA reads TGTGCCAGTAGTATAGCTCTCAGGACAGGGGGCGTCTATGGCTACACCTTC. This translates into CASSIALRTGGVYGYTF.

The table lists this clone with a few counts. V usage is TRBV25-1 and J usage is TRBJ2-1; D is uncertain. This CDR3 is built from 13 residues. The V end lost 6 bases, the J end lost 9 bases, and 15 bases lay between the germline ends. CDR1 and CDR2 from the germline V gene are MGHDK and SYGVNS. The CDR3 DNA reads TGTGCCAGCAGACGGTTGGATAGGAGTGAGCAGTTCTTC. This sequence encodes CASRRLDRSEQFF.

The rearrangement joins TRBV5-4 to TRBJ2-7, with 9 bases lining up with TRBD1. J lost 6 bases, V lost 4 bases, and 14 bases had no gene match. Germline loops: CDR1 SGHNT, CDR2 YYREEE (reference sequence). The CDR3 consists of 16 residues. The CDR3 DNA follows: TGTGCCAGCAGCACAAACCCGGGACAGGGCCTAGGCGAGCAGTACTTC. Translation gives CASSTNPGQGLGEQYF. Variable domain in full (rest from reference TRBV5-4 and TRBJ2-7): ETGVTQSPTHLIKTRGQQVTLRCSSQSGHNTVSWYQQALGQGPQFIFQYYREEENGRGNFPPRFSGLQFPNYSSELNVNALELDDSALYLCASSTNPGQGLGEQYFGPGTRLTVT.

This clone was counted between two and nine times. The chain uses TRBV5-1 and TRBJ1-6; the D gene is possibly TRBD1 (5 bases). Germline V lookup: CDR1 SGHRS, CDR2 YFSETQ. V shed 1 base and J shed 5 bases, with 10 bases lying between them. There are 15 residues in the CDR3. CDR3: CASSLRLGDNSPLHF. As DNA, the CDR3 is TGCGCCAGCAGCTTGCGTCTGGGGGATAATTCACCCCTCCACTTT.

This clone was found a few times. The chain is built from TRBV30 and TRBJ1-3; TRBD1 matches 9 bases. After removal of 0 bases from V and 3 bases from J, the junction contained 3 bases not matched to a gene. The CDR3 is made up of 15 amino acids. CDR1 and CDR2 from the germline V gene are GTSNPN and SVGIG (reference sequence). The CDR3: CAWSVGTGSGNTIYF. Written as DNA, the CDR3 is TGTGCCTGGAGTGTTGGGACAGGGAGTGGAAACACCATATATTTT.

The rearrangement joins TRBV7-8 to TRBJ2-3, with D possibly matching TRBD2 (6 bases). Trimming removed 2 bases at V and 1 base at J, with 13 bases between. This CDR3 spans 16 amino acids. Per the germline V gene, CDR1 is SGHVS and CDR2 is FQNEAQ. CDR3 amino acids: CASSLTRDSGTDTQYF. The CDR3 DNA reads TGTGCCAGCAGCTTAACCCGGGACTCGGGCACAGATACGCAGTATTTT. The full variable domain, in which reference TRBV7-8 and TRBJ2-3 provide the parts outside the CDR3, is GAGVSQSPRYKVAKRGQDVALRCDPISGHVSLFWYQQALGQGPEFLTYFQNEAQLDKSGLPSDRFFAERPEGSVSTLKIQRTQQEDSAVYLCASSLTRDSGTDTQYFGPGTRLTVL.

The chain employs TRBV27 and TRBJ1-5, with 7 bases aligning to TRBD1. This CDR3 is 17 amino acids long. In germline, CDR1 is MNHEY, CDR2 SMNVEV (reference sequence). The J segment lost 0 bases and the V segment lost 5 bases, leaving 10 bases of the junction unmatched. The CDR3 bases are TGTGCCAGCAGTCCATTATTGGGACAGCTTAGCAATCAGCCCCAGCATTTT. Translating it yields CASSPLLGQLSNQPQHF.

The rearrangement uses TRBV5-1 and TRBJ2-3, with 14 bases lining up with TRBD2. The V segment lost 0 bases and the J segment 4 bases; nucleotides outside the gene matches: 1. The CDR3 has 16 residues. Germline-derived CDR1 and CDR2 are SGHRS and YFSETQ. CDR3 sequence reads: CASSLGTSGRPDTQYF. The CDR3 DNA reads TGCGCCAGCAGCTTGGGGACTAGCGGGAGGCCAGATACGCAGTATTTT.

This clone was seen ten or more times. This sequence joins TRBV19 and TRBJ1-5; the match to TRBD1 covers 7 bases. The germline V gene has CDR1 LNHDA and CDR2 SQIVND (reference sequence). V trimming: 6 bases; J trimming: 0 bases; junction bases outside the gene matches: 8. CDR3 size: 16 residues. The CDR3: CASRQGTAFSNQPQHF. CDR3 coding DNA: TGTGCCAGTAGACAAGGGACAGCCTTTAGCAATCAGCCCCAGCATTTT.

This clone was seen only once. The chain employs TRBV5-5 and TRBJ1-2; D is undetermined. The CDR3 totals 13 residues. Deletions cut 4 bases from V and 4 bases from J, with 11 bases between. Germline CDR1 reads SGHKS; CDR2 reads YYEKEE (reference sequence). CDR3 region: CASSTDGSYGYTF. CDR3 nucleotide sequence: TGTGCCAGCAGCACGGACGGGTCCTATGGCTACACCTTC.

The gene calls are TRBV20-1 and TRBJ2-1; TRBD2 is a possible D gene (6 bases). There are 11 residues in the CDR3. The ends were cut back, 7 bases at V and 9 bases at J, with 13 bases in the middle. Germline V gene data show CDR1 as DFQATT and CDR2 as SNEGSKA (reference sequence). The CDR3 spells CSVRGSGEQFF. In nucleotides, the CDR3 is TGCAGTGTCCGGGGGTCGGGTGAGCAGTTCTTC.

The chain is built from TRBV7-2 and TRBJ2-1; 7 nucleotides line up with TRBD2. After removal of 2 bases from V and 6 bases from J, the junction contained 16 bases not matched to a gene. Per the germline V gene, CDR1 is SGHTA and CDR2 is FQGNSA. The CDR3 runs 18 residues. The CDR3 region is CASSLTVSAGVVGNEQFF. DNA for the CDR3: TGTGCCAGCAGCTTAACGGTGTCTGCGGGAGTGGTCGGCAATGAGCAGTTCTTC.

This clone turned up a few times. The chain has TRBV30 and TRBJ2-1; the D gene is possibly TRBD2 (5 bases). The germline V gene has CDR1 GTSNPN and CDR2 SVGIG (reference sequence). This CDR3 comprises 16 residues. Trimming stripped 2 bases from V and 3 bases from J, with 17 bases between. In nucleotides, the CDR3 is TGTGCCTGGAGTCGATTCGAGGGTAGACGCTACAATGAGCAGTTCTTC. Protein: CAWSRFEGRRYNEQFF.

The V gene is TRBV5-8, the J gene TRBJ2-7; D remains ambiguous. Trimming cost V 0 bases and J 6 bases, with 4 bases left between them. Germline V gene lookup returns CDR1 SGHTS and CDR2 YDEGEE. The CDR3 sequence is 11 residues long. CDR3 DNA: TGTGCCAGCAGCTTGGGTGGCGAGCAGTACTTC. Its protein is CASSLGGEQYF.

Remarks on this clone: The same CDR3 also results from other DNA sequences found in this sample. The rearrangement links TRBV5-1 to TRBJ1-6; possibly TRBD1 for D (6 bases). CDR1 SGHRS and CDR2 YFSETQ come from the germline V gene. V gave up 0 bases and J gave up 10 bases, with 11 bases separating them. This CDR3 has 14 residues. CDR3 residues: CASSLVGARSPLHF. In DNA, the CDR3 is TGCGCCAGCAGCTTGGTGGGGGCCAGATCACCCCTCCACTTT.

Note on this clone: At one end, the junction sequence differs from germline, possibly due to a read error. The chain uses TRBV28 and TRBJ2-3; D perhaps matches TRBD2 (5 bases). Germline V gene lookup returns CDR1 MDHEN and CDR2 SYDVKM. The CDR3 has 13 amino acids. The chain's CDR3 is CASSSGRGDTQYF. DNA of the CDR3: TGTGCCAGTAGTTCGGGTCGCGGGGATACGCAGTATTTT.

The chain joins TRBV27 to TRBJ1-4; maybe TRBD1 (5 bases). This CDR3 comprises 14 residues. V was cut by 6 bases and J by 6 bases, with 14 bases left in between. Germline values: CDR1 MNHEY, CDR2 SMNVEV (reference sequence). The CDR3 sequence: CASSKLGGYEKLFF. The CDR3 region has the DNA TGTGCCAGCAGCAAATTGGGGGGTTATGAAAAACTGTTTTTT.

In its sample, this clone was seen a few times. V is TRBV7-9 and J is TRBJ1-4; no firm D call. Germline CDR1 is SEHNR and CDR2 is FQNEAQ (reference sequence). Between the trimmed V and J ends, which lost 0 bases and 5 bases, there was a span of 10 bases. This CDR3 is built from 15 residues. In nucleotides, the CDR3 is TGTGCCAGCAGCTTAGCGTCGGGTCCCAATGAAAAACTGTTTTTT. Protein sequence: CASSLASGPNEKLFF.

The chain links TRBV5-8 to TRBJ2-7, with 7 nucleotides matching TRBD1. CDR3 size: 15 residues. The J segment lost 0 bases and the V segment lost 3 bases, leaving 6 bases of the junction unmatched. Germline V CDR1 and CDR2: SGHTS, YDEGEE. CDR3 protein: CASSYVTGASYEQYF. The CDR3 DNA reads as TGTGCCAGCAGCTACGTAACAGGGGCCTCCTACGAGCAGTACTTC.

The chain is built from TRBV2 and TRBJ2-5; 11 nucleotides match TRBD2. This CDR3 comprises 17 residues. Germline-derived CDR1 and CDR2 are SNHLY and FYNNEI. Trimming took 1 base from V and 4 from J; bases not matched to a gene: 8. The DNA of the CDR3 is TGTGCCAGCAGTGAAGGTACTAGCGGGAGAATGAGAGAGACCCAGTACTTC. Its protein is CASSEGTSGRMRETQYF.

CDR3: CASSGAAGQGIAAGELFF. The CDR3 DNA reads as TGTGCCAGCAGTGGGGCTGCGGGGCAGGGTATCGCAGCCGGGGAGCTGTTTTTT. The rearrangement uses TRBV6-1 and TRBJ2-2, with D maybe TRBD2 (6 bases). The CDR3 spans 18 residues. Per germline, CDR1 MNHNS and CDR2 SASEGT. V lost 4 bases and J 6 bases, leaving 24 bases between the germline ends.

This chain uses TRBV6-1 with TRBJ1-2, with 10 bases fitting TRBD1. Trimming at V came to 6 bases and at J to 7 bases, leaving 2 bases not matched to a gene. CDR3 size: 12 residues. CDR1 and CDR2 from the germline V gene are MNHNS and SASEGT. The CDR3 loop is CASRTGGSGYTF. The CDR3 DNA follows: TGTGCCAGCAGGACAGGGGGCAGTGGCTACACCTTC.